This TCR beta chain was identified in a study of blood T cell repertoires in COVID-19. Repertoires were generated with immunoSEQ multiplex PCR, while TCRdb's copy carries only in-frame clones and drops some. The sample consists of about 160,000 clones, roughly 80% of them appearing once. Germline CDR1 and CDR2: MDHEN and SYDVKM. J lost 2 bases, V lost 6 bases, and 6 bases had no gene match. The CDR3 length is 16 residues. Material for sequencing was peripheral blood. The rearrangement joins TRBV28 to TRBJ2-5, with TRBD2 matching 13 bases. This TCR was recovered from a man aged 65 to 85 with acute or convalescent COVID-19. The CDR3 is CASSLGLAGAQETQYF. CDR3 coding DNA: TGTGCCAGCAGCCTAGGACTAGCGGGAGCACAAGAGACCCAGTACTTC.